This T cell receptor beta chain was sequenced for a study of kidney transplant recipient with SARS-CoV-2 infection. In regard to this clonotype: Since a much larger clone is just one base distant, this may be a read error.

TCRdb analysed the reads with MiXCR anew, one entry per CDR3 protein. The sample carries fewer than 250,000 distinct CDR3 sequences, around 30% recorded once. This CDR3 comprises 15 residues. Source: a blood sample, taken at baseline and on approximately day 120 from a kidney transplant recipient. The origin of this receptor is a male patient aged 25 to 39 who had COVID-19 and was a kidney transplant recipient. Some of these T cells may belong to the graft donor. The J gene is TRBJ2-7, the V gene TRBV21-1; the D call in the table, TRBD2, was not verified against the DNA. TRBV21-1 is a known pseudogene. CDR3 coding DNA: TGTGCCAGCAGCAGGGGACTAGCGGGAGGAAACGAGCAGTGCTTC. This translates into CASSRGLAGGNEQCF.